What follows describes a single T cell receptor (beta chain). The source of the sample is a study of blood T cell repertoires in COVID-19. Study at large: The origin of the acute and convalescent COVID-19 samples was the United States, Italy and Spain. The analysed material was cDNA or gDNA that came from T cells, B-cell-depleted T cells, or PBMCs.

In the source study's methods: From reference gene primer amplification, estimates of nucleated cell counts were derived. Sequencing used immunoSEQ multiplex PCR; TCRdb keeps in-frame clones, though not all of them. The V and J calls and the clone size are those of that table, but D and trimming were determined from the DNA. This table has tens of thousands of clones, around 92% appearing once. The sequence derives from a man aged 45-65 years with COVID-19, enrolled during active disease. What was sequenced was peripheral blood.

As DNA, the CDR3 is TGCGCCAGCAGCTCGGGACAGGGAATCTTCTATGGCTACACCTTC. This encodes CASSSGQGIFYGYTF. The genes are TRBV5-1 and TRBJ1-2, with 9 bases fitting TRBD1. CDR3 size: 15 residues. V was pared by 3 bases and J by 4 bases, with 7 bases of the junction left unmatched. Looked up from germline, CDR1 is SGHRS and CDR2 is YFSETQ.